One T cell receptor (beta chain) is described in this entry. Its antigen is undetermined. The CDR3 totals 16 residues. CDR1 is GTSNPN, CDR2 SVGIG, per germline (reference sequence). With V trimmed by 3 bases and J by 3 bases, 12 bases remained unmatched. The data originate from a study of T cell responses to AZD1222 COVID-19 vaccine. Study-level points and caveats: AZD1222 recipients seropositive at baseline numbered only 5 to 7. A mostly white British donor set with more females was recruited, and clonal diversity was possibly underestimated.

Repertoires were generated with immunoSEQ multiplex PCR, while TCRdb's copy carries only in-frame clones and drops some. The sample lists some 99,000 clones; around 87% were seen once. The specimen was peripheral blood, collected 28 days after the second AZD1222 dose. The receptor was isolated from an adult who received the AZD1222 COVID-19 vaccine. V and J are TRBV30 and TRBJ2-5; 8 bases map to TRBD2. This CDR3 reads CAWRLGGADLEETQYF. CDR3 nucleotides: TGTGCCTGGAGGCTCGGGGGGGCCGACTTAGAAGAGACCCAGTACTTC.